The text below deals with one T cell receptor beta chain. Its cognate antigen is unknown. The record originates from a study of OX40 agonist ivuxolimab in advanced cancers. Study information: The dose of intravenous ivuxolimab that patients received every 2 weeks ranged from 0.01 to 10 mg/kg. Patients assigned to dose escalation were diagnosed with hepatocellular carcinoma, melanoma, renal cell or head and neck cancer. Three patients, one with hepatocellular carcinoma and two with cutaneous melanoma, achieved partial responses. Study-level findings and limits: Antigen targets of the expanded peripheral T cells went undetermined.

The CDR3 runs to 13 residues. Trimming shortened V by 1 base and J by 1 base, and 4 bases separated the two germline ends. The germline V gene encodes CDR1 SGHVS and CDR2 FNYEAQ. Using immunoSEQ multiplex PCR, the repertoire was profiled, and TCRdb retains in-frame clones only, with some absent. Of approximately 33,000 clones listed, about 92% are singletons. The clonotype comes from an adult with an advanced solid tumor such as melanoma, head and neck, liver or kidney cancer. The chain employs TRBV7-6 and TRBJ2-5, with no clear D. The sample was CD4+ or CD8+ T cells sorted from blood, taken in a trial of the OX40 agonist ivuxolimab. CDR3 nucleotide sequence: TGTGCCAGCAGCTTAGGGCCCCAAGAGACCCAGTACTTC. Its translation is CASSLGPQETQYF.